These 20 T cell receptor beta chains share one sample of origin, sequenced in a study of shared clonotypes between healthy human individuals. The naive CD8 fraction comprised CD45RO-negative cells positively selected for CCR7 and excluded terminally differentiated effector memory CD45RA+ cells. Profiled with immunoSEQ multiplex PCR; TCRdb holds only in-frame clones, not every one. The data contain millions of clones, 90% to 95% of them singletons. Sample: naive CD8+ T cells from PBMCs. Receptors originate from a man between 18 and 29 years old in good health. Some clones in this sample may be carry-over from other donors' samples.

The chain recombines TRBV6-5 with TRBJ1-1; possibly TRBD1 for D (6 bases). Trimming cost V 4 bases and J 2 bases, with 11 bases left between them. There are 14 residues in the CDR3. Germline V gene data show CDR1 as MNHEY and CDR2 as SVGAGI. The CDR3 reads CASSWVGGNTEAFF. DNA of the CDR3: TGTGCCAGCAGTTGGGTAGGGGGAAACACTGAAGCTTTCTTT.

The chain is built from TRBV25-1 and TRBJ2-3, with TRBD2 matching over 7 bases. CDR3 length equals 15 residues. Trimming took 3 bases from V and 0 from J; bases not matched to a gene: 3. CDR1 MGHDK and CDR2 SYGVNS come from the germline V gene. This CDR3 is CASSEERDSTDTQYF. In DNA, the CDR3 is TGTGCCAGCAGTGAGGAGCGGGATAGCACAGATACGCAGTATTTT.

This clone has only one observation. This CDR3 is CSAIPVREQYF. CDR3 nucleotide sequence: TGCAGTGCCATCCCAGTGAGGGAGCAGTACTTC. The chain combines TRBV20-1 with TRBJ2-7; no clear D. V lost 6 bases and J lost 7, with 13 bases in between. Germline CDR1 DFQATT, CDR2 SNEGSKA (reference sequence). The CDR3 has 11 amino acids.

The chain couples TRBV4-2 to TRBJ2-7, with no clear D. CDR1 and CDR2 from the germline V gene are LGHNA and YNFKEQ. V was pared by 0 bases and J by 2 bases, with 11 bases between. This CDR3 has 15 amino acids. DNA of the CDR3: TGTGCCAGCAGCCAAGAGTTAGGCAGACCCTACGAGCAGTACTTC. Translation: CASSQELGRPYEQYF.

This sequence joins TRBV28 and TRBJ2-7, with TRBD1 as a possible D gene (5 bases). Per the germline V gene, CDR1 is MDHEN and CDR2 is SYDVKM. The germline V and J ends were trimmed by 5 bases and 5 bases, with 13 bases remaining between them. The CDR3 loop spans 13 amino acids. The DNA for the CDR3 is TGTGCCAGCAGTGCCGCGGTGGGGCACGAGCAGTACTTC. Its protein product is CASSAAVGHEQYF.

This clone was seen only a few times. The genes are TRBV27 and TRBJ2-2; D unresolved. This CDR3 contains 13 residues. The V end was cut by 1 base, the J end by 4 bases, with 4 bases between. Germline V CDR1 and CDR2: MNHEY, SMNVEV (reference sequence). The DNA for the CDR3 is TGTGCCAGCAGTTTATTGCCCACCGGGGAGCTGTTTTTT. Residues: CASSLLPTGELFF.

V usage is TRBV19 and J usage is TRBJ1-1, with a possible D match to TRBD1 (5 bases). The germline V and J ends were trimmed by 7 bases and 3 bases, with 12 bases remaining between them. The germline gives CDR1 LNHDA, CDR2 SQIVND (reference sequence). The CDR3 loop spans 13 amino acids. The CDR3 DNA is TGTGCCAGTACCCCTTGGGGGGACACTGAAGCTTTCTTT. Translation: CASTPWGDTEAFF.

This chain links TRBV28 with TRBJ1-5, with D tentatively TRBD1 (5 bases). The CDR3 runs to 15 residues. Germline assignment: CDR1 MDHEN and CDR2 SYDVKM. V was clipped by 3 bases and J by 0 bases, with 9 bases between them. This CDR3 is CASSFRVDSNQPQHF. CDR3 coding DNA: TGTGCCAGCAGTTTCAGGGTAGATAGCAATCAGCCCCAGCATTTT. The full variable domain, in which reference TRBV28 and TRBJ1-5 provide the parts outside the CDR3, is DVKVTQSSRYLVKRTGEKVFLECVQDMDHENMFWYRQDPGLGLRLIYFSYDVKMKEKGDIPEGYSVSREKKERFSLILESASTNQTSMYLCASSFRVDSNQPQHFGDGTRLSIL.

The V call is TRBV10-2, the J call TRBJ2-1; 8 positions match TRBD1. Germline V gives CDR1 WSHSY, CDR2 SAAADI. J was trimmed by 4 bases and V by 8 bases; bases with no gene match: 1. The CDR3 covers 12 residues. For the CDR3, the DNA is TGCGCCAGCGGGACAGGATACAATGAGCAGTTCTTC. It yields the protein CASGTGYNEQFF.

The V gene is TRBV6-4, the J gene TRBJ2-1; 9 bases line up with TRBD2. Germline V gene sequence: CDR1 MRHNA, CDR2 SNTAGT. Trimming cost V 3 bases and J 8 bases; bases outside gene matches: 8. The CDR3 runs 15 residues. CDR3 region: CASSERLAVRDEQFF. For the CDR3, the DNA is TGTGCCAGCAGTGAAAGACTAGCGGTTAGGGATGAGCAGTTCTTC.

The chain recombines TRBV9 with TRBJ2-7; 9 nucleotides align to TRBD1. The CDR3 spans 13 residues. V was pared by 4 bases and J by 6 bases, with 5 bases of the junction left unmatched. Germline CDR1 is SGDLS and CDR2 is YYNGEE. In nucleotides, the CDR3 is TGTGCCAGCAGCAGGGACAGGGCAGCCGAGCAGTACTTC. Its protein is CASSRDRAAEQYF.

This chain joins TRBV4-1 and TRBJ2-7; 7 bases match TRBD1. This CDR3 has 16 amino acids. V shed 3 bases and J 3 bases; nucleotides not matched to a gene: 11. Germline loops: CDR1 MGHRA, CDR2 YSYEKL. The CDR3 region has the DNA TGCGCCAGCAGCCATCTAACCCGGGACAGCAGCTACGAGCAGTACTTC. Amino acids: CASSHLTRDSSYEQYF.

This clone was observed a handful of times. In the same sample, other DNA sequences code for this CDR3. The CDR3 nucleotides are TGTGCCAGCAGCGTCTCCTACAATGAGCAGTTCTTC. Its translation is CASSVSYNEQFF. The genes are TRBV9 and TRBJ2-1, with D unresolved. With 2 bases removed from V and 0 bases from J, the gap between germline ends came to 0 bases. This CDR3 contains 12 residues. Per germline, CDR1 SGDLS and CDR2 YYNGEE.

The J gene is TRBJ2-1, the V gene TRBV5-6, with 9 positions matching TRBD1. CDR1 is SGHDT and CDR2 is YYEEEE in the germline V gene. The CDR3 spans 15 residues. With 4 bases clipped from V and 9 bases from J, the junction kept 11 bases outside the gene matches. CDR3: CASSLGQGILREQFF. In DNA form, the CDR3 reads TGTGCCAGCAGCCTGGGACAGGGAATCCTTCGTGAGCAGTTCTTC. Full variable domain (remainder filled in from reference TRBV5-6 and TRBJ2-1): DAGVTQSPTHLIKTRGQQVTLRCSPKSGHDTVSWYQQALGQGPQFIFQYYEEEERQRGNFPDRFSGHQFPNYSSELNVNALLLGDSALYLCASSLGQGILREQFFGPGTRLTVL.

The chain uses TRBV5-6 and TRBJ2-1; no firm D call. The V and J ends lost 2 bases and 7 bases respectively, with 10 bases between them. This CDR3 region has 13 residues. Per germline, CDR1 SGHDT and CDR2 YYEEEE. The CDR3 here is CASSFSSGNEQFF. CDR3 nucleotides: TGTGCCAGCAGCTTCTCGTCCGGGAATGAGCAGTTCTTC. Full variable domain (missing parts from reference TRBV5-6 and TRBJ2-1): DAGVTQSPTHLIKTRGQQVTLRCSPKSGHDTVSWYQQALGQGPQFIFQYYEEEERQRGNFPDRFSGHQFPNYSSELNVNALLLGDSALYLCASSFSSGNEQFFGPGTRLTVL.

The V gene is TRBV6-1, the J gene TRBJ1-2; D not resolved. Deletions cut 4 bases from V and 4 bases from J, with 16 bases between. CDR1 is MNHNS and CDR2 is SASEGT in the germline V gene. The CDR3 consists of 15 residues. The CDR3 DNA is TGTGCCAGCAGTGCCCCAGTTGGGGTGGGCTATGGCTACACCTTC. Translating it yields CASSAPVGVGYGYTF.

This clone was counted between two and nine times. The DNA of the CDR3 is TGTGCCAGCAGTTCTCTCCGGTATGACACAGATACGCAGTATTTT. Its translation is CASSSLRYDTDTQYF. This chain links TRBV6-5 with TRBJ2-3; D uncertain. Trimming cost V 4 bases and J 2 bases, with 13 bases left between them. There are 15 residues in the CDR3. Germline CDR1 reads MNHEY; CDR2 reads SVGAGI.

The chain uses TRBV2 and TRBJ2-7; 9 bases line up with TRBD1. Germline assignment: CDR1 SNHLY and CDR2 FYNNEI. CDR3 size: 15 residues. V gave up 0 bases and J gave up 4 bases; unmatched junction bases: 4. The CDR3 DNA reads as TGTGCCAGCAGTGAAGCGCGGGACAGGGTATACGAGCAGTACTTC. Amino acids: CASSEARDRVYEQYF.

The chain recombines TRBV4-3 with TRBJ2-1; 9 bases are a match to TRBD2. This CDR3 contains 17 residues. J gave up 7 bases and V 2 bases, and 12 bases lay outside the gene matches. Per the germline V gene, CDR1 is LGHNA and CDR2 is YSLEER. The CDR3 bases are TGCGCCAGCAGCCAATCGGTTCTGCGGGAGGGCCGAAATGAGCAGTTCTTC. Its translation: CASSQSVLREGRNEQFF.

This clone came up once. The chain employs TRBV6-5 and TRBJ2-5, with D possibly being TRBD2 (6 bases). The CDR3 runs 14 residues. The ends were cut back, 7 bases at V and 5 bases at J, with 17 bases in the middle. CDR1 and CDR2 (germline): MNHEY, SVGAGI. The CDR3 region has the DNA TGTGCCAGCAACCCAGGAGGGGCGGGGGAGACCCAGTACTTC. It encodes CASNPGGAGETQYF.